This T cell receptor beta chain was sequenced during a study of blood T cell repertoires in COVID-19. On the study more broadly: The United States, Italy and Spain provided the acute and convalescent COVID-19 samples. T cells, B-cell-depleted T cells, or PBMCs provided the cDNA or gDNA that served as material.

The Seattle patients, enrolled during active infection, were followed longitudinally. In the source study's methods: Amplification of reference gene primers provided the estimated nucleated cell counts. Assay used: immunoSEQ multiplex PCR; TCRdb lists only in-frame clones, some missing. V, J and clone size derive from that table, while D and trimming were established from the DNA sequence. The repertoire has hundreds of thousands of clones, 70% to 90% of them found once; the top ten carry about 2.5%. Sequencing input: peripheral blood. The receptor was isolated from a woman aged 55-70 years with COVID-19, enrolled during active disease.

This chain's CDR3 is CASSSIGGGYNEQFF. The CDR3 DNA follows: TGTGCCAGCAGCTCCATCGGGGGGGGCTACAATGAGCAGTTCTTC. The chain employs TRBV3-1 (or the pseudogene TRBV3-2) and TRBJ2-1; TRBD2 matches at 8 bases. The CDR3 spans 15 residues. The germline V gene has CDR1 LGHDT and CDR2 YNNKEL (reference sequence). After removal of 5 bases from V and 3 bases from J, the junction contained 6 bases not matched to a gene.